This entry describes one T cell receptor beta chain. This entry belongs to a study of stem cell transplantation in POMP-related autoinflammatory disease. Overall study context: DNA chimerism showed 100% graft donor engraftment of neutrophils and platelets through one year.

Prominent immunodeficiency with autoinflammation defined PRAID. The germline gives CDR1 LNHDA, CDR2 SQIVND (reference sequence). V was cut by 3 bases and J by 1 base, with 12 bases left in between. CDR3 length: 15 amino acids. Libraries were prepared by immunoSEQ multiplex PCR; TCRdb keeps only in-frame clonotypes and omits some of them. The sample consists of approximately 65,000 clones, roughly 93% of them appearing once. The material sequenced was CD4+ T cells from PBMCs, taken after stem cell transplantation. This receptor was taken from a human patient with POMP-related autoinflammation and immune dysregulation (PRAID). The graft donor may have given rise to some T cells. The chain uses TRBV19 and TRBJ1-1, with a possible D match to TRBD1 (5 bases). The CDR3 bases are TGTGCCAGTAGTATGCCGGTGGGGGAGAACACTGAAGCTTTCTTT. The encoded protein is CASSMPVGENTEAFF.